The clone carrying this T cell receptor (beta chain) was seen once. The CDR3 is made up of 16 amino acids. The J segment lost 8 bases and the V segment lost 0 bases, leaving 9 bases of the junction unmatched. Germline CDR1 is SGHRS and CDR2 is YFSETQ. The sample is drawn from a study of blood T cell repertoires in COVID-19. Here immunoSEQ multiplex PCR was the method, and the copy in TCRdb shows in-frame clones only, minus some. The repertoire holds 45,000 to 65,000 clones, with around 75% as singletons. This sequence originates from a human donor in a cohort sampled during active COVID-19. The sample was peripheral blood. This chain connects TRBV5-1 to TRBJ2-3, with 10 bases lining up with TRBD2. Written as DNA, the CDR3 is TGCGCCAGCAGCTTGGTGGGAGCGGGAGGGCCTAGTACGCAGTATTTT. Translation gives CASSLVGAGGPSTQYF. The whole variable domain, remainder taken from reference TRBV5-1 and TRBJ2-3, is KAGVTQTPRYLIKTRGQQVTLSCSPISGHRSVSWYQQTPGQGLQFLFEYFSETQRNKGNFPGRFSGRQFSNSRSEMNVSTLELGDSALYLCASSLVGAGGPSTQYFGPGTRLTVL.